These T cell receptor beta chains were read from a single sample in a study of T-cell reconstitution after alpha-beta-depleted transplantation in children. One entry per CDR3 protein results from TCRdb running MiXCR on the PCR reads. This sample has approximately 800,000 distinct CDR3 sequences, with around 15% found just once. The source was PBMCs, mostly from graft donor cells, collected 360 days after TCRalphabeta/CD19-depleted stem cell transplant. The origin of the receptors is a male patient aged 10-17 years who had a stem cell transplant for acute lymphoblastic leukemia, so the T cells may come from the graft donor. Both conserved end residues are part of each CDR3. Fields, in order: J gene, clone size, V gene, D gene, CDR3 DNA, CDR3 protein. The D gene is left open where the match is weak. Some rows have no size entry. The others give once, few or many, or a class for an expanded clone.

TRBJ2-7 | . | TRBV18 | . | TGTGCCAGCTCACCACTTGAACAGGGGAGCGGGAACGAGCAGTACTTC | CASSPLEQGSGNEQYF
TRBJ2-5 | many | TRBV5-1 | TRBD2 | TGCGCCAGCAGCCTCTGGACTAGCGGGAGGAGGAGAGAGACCCAGTACTTC | CASSLWTSGRRRETQYF
TRBJ2-1 | . | TRBV2 | TRBD1 | TGTGCCCACGGACAGGGATGGATACACAATGAGCAGTTCTTC | CAHGQGWIHNEQFF
TRBJ2-2 | few | TRBV12-3/TRBV12-4 | . | TGTGCCAGCACGCCGCAGGGTGCCGCAAACACCGGGGAGCTGTTTTTT | CASTPQGAANTGELFF
TRBJ2-7 | many | TRBV29-1 | TRBD1 | TGCAGCGTTGATTTGCCCGGACAGGGAACCTACGAGCAGTACTTC | CSVDLPGQGTYEQYF
TRBJ2-3 | . | TRBV3-1 | . | TGTGCCAGCAGCCAAATGGGGGGATCAGATACGCAGTATTTT | CASSQMGGSDTQYF
TRBJ2-3 | many | TRBV27 | . | TGTGCCAGCAGCTTGGGGGTAGCGGCAGATACGCAGTATTTT | CASSLGVAADTQYF
TRBJ2-1 | . | TRBV5-1 | TRBD1 | TGCGCCAGCAGCGTAAGGGGGCCTCAAGCGATCAATGAGCAGTTCTTC | CASSVRGPQAINEQFF
TRBJ2-3 | many | TRBV12-3/TRBV12-4 | . | TGTGCCAGCAGTGGCGGGATTTTAGATACGCAGTATTTT | CASSGGILDTQYF
TRBJ2-2 | . | TRBV12-3/TRBV12-4 | TRBD1 | TGTGCCAGCAGTGCAACCGGGACAGGGGTTGGCGGGGAGCTGTTTTTT | CASSATGTGVGGELFF
TRBJ2-7 | many | TRBV5-1 | TRBD2 | TGCGCCAGCAGCCTTTTGCAGGCGGGAGCCCACGAGCAGTACTTC | CASSLLQAGAHEQYF
TRBJ2-3 | few | TRBV7-3 | TRBD2 | TGTGCCAGCAGCGGTTCAGGGTTAGCGGGAGGGTTCAGAGATACGCAGTATTTT | CASSGSGLAGGFRDTQYF
TRBJ2-3 | many | TRBV28 | . | TGTGCCAGCAGTTTACGCGGGCCCTTTAGCACAGATACGCAGTATTTT | CASSLRGPFSTDTQYF
TRBJ2-2 | . | TRBV20-1 | TRBD2 | TGCAGTGCCATGGGACTAGCGGACACGAACACCGGGGAGCTGTTTTTT | CSAMGLADTNTGELFF
TRBJ2-6 | few | TRBV5-1 | TRBD1 | TGCGCCAGCAGCTTGGTACAGGGGGCCCTCTCTGGGGCCAACGTCCTGACTTTC | CASSLVQGALSGANVLTF
TRBJ2-3 | few | TRBV2 | . | TGTGCCGGAAGGGTTGTAAGGGCGATCACAGATACGCAGTATTTT | CAGRVVRAITDTQYF
TRBJ1-5 | . | TRBV20-1 | . | TGCTGTGCTAGAGATGCGGGAAAGTATAGCAATCAGCCCCAGCATTTT | CCARDAGKYSNQPQHF
TRBJ2-6 | . | TRBV15 | TRBD1 | TGTGCCACCAGCGGACAAGGACAGGCTACCTTTGGGTATTCCTCTGGGGCCAACGTCCTGACTTTC | CATSGQGQATFGYSSGANVLTF
TRBJ2-7 | . | TRBV9 | TRBD2 | TGTGCCAGCAGCGTAGGTCTAGCGGACATGGGCGAGCAGTACTTC | CASSVGLADMGEQYF
TRBJ2-3 | . | TRBV12-3/TRBV12-4 | . | TGTGCCAGCACCAAAGGGTACCTCACAGATACGCAGTATTTT | CASTKGYLTDTQYF
TRBJ2-5 | many | TRBV3-1 | . | TGTGCCAGCAGCCATCGGGAGACCCAGTACTTC | CASSHRETQYF
TRBJ1-2 | . | TRBV3-1 | TRBD1 | TGTGCCAGCAGCCAACGAGGACAGGCCCCTAACTATGGCTACACCTTC | CASSQRGQAPNYGYTF
TRBJ2-5 | . | TRBV5-1 | . | TGCGCCAGCAGAAAGACATTCCAAGAGACCCAGTACTTC | CASRKTFQETQYF
TRBJ2-3 | . | TRBV12-3/TRBV12-4 | . | TGTGCCAGCAGCAAGGGGGTCCGGTTAACAGATACGCAGTATTTT | CASSKGVRLTDTQYF
TRBJ2-7 | few | TRBV29-1 | . | TGCAGCGTTAAGGGTAGCAGCGAGCAGTACTTC | CSVKGSSEQYF
TRBJ2-7 | many | TRBV29-1 | . | TGCAGCGCCTCGGGGCGGCAGACCTACGAGCAGTACTTC | CSASGRQTYEQYF
TRBJ2-2 | . | TRBV7-7 | TRBD1 | TGTGCCAGCAGCTTATTATCGGGACAGGGGAACACCGGGGAGCTGTTTTTT | CASSLLSGQGNTGELFF
TRBJ2-7 | . | TRBV4-1 | . | TGCGCCAGCAGCCAAGATTTGGGGGTGGACGAGCAGTACTTC | CASSQDLGVDEQYF
TRBJ1-5 | many | TRBV2 | . | TGTGCCAGCAGTGATGTTGTCAACAATCAGCCCCAGCATTTT | CASSDVVNNQPQHF
TRBJ1-5 | few | TRBV29-1 | . | TGCAGCGTTGAAGCAGGGTCTAGTCAGCCCCAGCATTTT | CSVEAGSSQPQHF
TRBJ2-4 | few | TRBV24-1 | . | TGTGCCACCAGTGGTTGGGGAAACATTCAGTACTTC | CATSGWGNIQYF
TRBJ2-2 | . | TRBV27 | . | TGTGCCAGCAGCCAACCCGGGTTGGAGCTGTTTTTT | CASSQPGLELFF
TRBJ2-3 | . | TRBV12-3/TRBV12-4 | TRBD2 | TGTGCCAGCAGTTTGGTCTTACTAGCGGGAATTTTTTATGATACGCAGTATTTT | CASSLVLLAGIFYDTQYF
TRBJ2-1 | few | TRBV5-1 | . | TGCGCCAGCAGCTTGAGGGCAGGGGATGAGCAGTTCTTC | CASSLRAGDEQFF
TRBJ2-7 | many | TRBV9 | TRBD1 | TGTGCCAGCAGCGAAGGGGGACAGGGCAGGTACGAGCAGTACTTC | CASSEGGQGRYEQYF
TRBJ1-1 | few | TRBV20-1 | . | TGCAGTGCTGCCACAGGAGTCCCGAACACTGAAGCTTTCTTT | CSAATGVPNTEAFF
TRBJ2-7 | . | TRBV5-1 | . | TGCGCCAGCAGCCGGACCGCTGATCGGGCCTACGAGCAGTACTTC | CASSRTADRAYEQYF
TRBJ2-3 | few | TRBV9 | . | TGTGCCAGCAATCCTACGATTCCAGGAGATACGCAGTATTTT | CASNPTIPGDTQYF
TRBJ2-7 | . | TRBV28 | . | TGTGCCAGCAGTTGGGGAGCCGGGACGGAAGCCTACGAGCAGTACTTC | CASSWGAGTEAYEQYF
TRBJ2-5 | few | TRBV7-3 | TRBD2 | TGTGCCAGCAGCTGCCCCACTCTGGCTAGCGGGTTCCAAGAGACCCAGTACTTC | CASSCPTLASGFQETQYF
TRBJ1-2 | . | TRBV6-2/TRBV6-3 | TRBD1 | TGTGCCAGCAGCCCGCGACAGGGGCATGGCTACACCTTC | CASSPRQGHGYTF
TRBJ2-5 | . | TRBV5-1 | TRBD2 | TGCGCCAGCAGCTTGCCGATGACTAGCGGCCAAGAGACCCAGTACTTC | CASSLPMTSGQETQYF
TRBJ2-7 | few | TRBV4-1 | . | TGTGCCAGCAGCCCCGGCCGAGGGGGTTACGAGCAGTACTTC | CASSPGRGGYEQYF
TRBJ2-1 | many | TRBV7-3 | TRBD1 | TGTGCCAGCATCCTCTTCCCCGGACAGGGGAATGAGCAGTTCTTC | CASILFPGQGNEQFF
TRBJ1-4 | few | TRBV7-8 | . | TGTGCCAGCAGCCCGAGGGTGATTGAAAAACTGTTTTTT | CASSPRVIEKLFF
TRBJ1-1 | many | TRBV10-3 | . | TGTGCCATCCGAGCGGATAACCTGAACACTGAAGCTTTCTTT | CAIRADNLNTEAFF